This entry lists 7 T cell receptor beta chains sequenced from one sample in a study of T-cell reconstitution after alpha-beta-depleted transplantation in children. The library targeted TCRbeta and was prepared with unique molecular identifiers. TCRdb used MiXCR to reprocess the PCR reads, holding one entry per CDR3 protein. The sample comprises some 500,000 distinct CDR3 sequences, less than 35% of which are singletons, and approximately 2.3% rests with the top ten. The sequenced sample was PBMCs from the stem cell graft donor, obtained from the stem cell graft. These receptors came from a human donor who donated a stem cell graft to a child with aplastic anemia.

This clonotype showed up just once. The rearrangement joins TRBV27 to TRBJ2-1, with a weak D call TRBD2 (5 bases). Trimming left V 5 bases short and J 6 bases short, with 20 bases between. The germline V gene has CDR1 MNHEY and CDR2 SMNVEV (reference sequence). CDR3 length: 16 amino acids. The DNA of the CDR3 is TGTGCCAGCAGTCCCTACTATGTCGGGGTCGGCAATGAGCAGTTCTTC. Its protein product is CASSPYYVGVGNEQFF.

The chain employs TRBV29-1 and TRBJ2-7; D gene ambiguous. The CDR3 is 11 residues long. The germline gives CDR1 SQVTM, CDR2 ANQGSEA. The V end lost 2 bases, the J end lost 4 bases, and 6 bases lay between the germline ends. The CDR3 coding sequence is TGCAGCGTTGAATCTGGATACGAGCAGTACTTC. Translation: CSVESGYEQYF.

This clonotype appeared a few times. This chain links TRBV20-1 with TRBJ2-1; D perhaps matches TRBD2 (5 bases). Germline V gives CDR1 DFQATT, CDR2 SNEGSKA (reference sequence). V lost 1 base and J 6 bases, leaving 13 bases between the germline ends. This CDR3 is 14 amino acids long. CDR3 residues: CSARVASGTNEQFF. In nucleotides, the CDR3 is TGCAGTGCTAGAGTGGCGAGCGGAACCAATGAGCAGTTCTTC.

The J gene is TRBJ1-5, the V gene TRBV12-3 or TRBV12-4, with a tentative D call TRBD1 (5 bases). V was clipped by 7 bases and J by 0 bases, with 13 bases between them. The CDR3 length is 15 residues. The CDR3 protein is CASKRQIHSNQPQHF. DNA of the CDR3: TGTGCCAGCAAACGACAGATCCATAGCAATCAGCCCCAGCATTTT.

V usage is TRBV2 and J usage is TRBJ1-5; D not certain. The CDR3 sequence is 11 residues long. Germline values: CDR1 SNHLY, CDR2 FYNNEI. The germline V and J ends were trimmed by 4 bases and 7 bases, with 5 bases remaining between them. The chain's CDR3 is CASSVGQPQHF. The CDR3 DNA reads TGTGCCAGCAGTGTGGGGCAGCCCCAGCATTTT.

CDR3 sequence reads: CSAWIRRGYEQYF. In DNA form, the CDR3 reads TGCAGTGCTTGGATAAGGCGGGGATACGAGCAGTACTTC. J is TRBJ2-7 and V is TRBV20-1; tentative D call: TRBD2 (6 bases). The germline gives CDR1 DFQATT, CDR2 SNEGSKA (reference sequence). V lost 5 bases, J lost 4 bases, and 15 bases lay in between. The CDR3 runs to 13 residues.

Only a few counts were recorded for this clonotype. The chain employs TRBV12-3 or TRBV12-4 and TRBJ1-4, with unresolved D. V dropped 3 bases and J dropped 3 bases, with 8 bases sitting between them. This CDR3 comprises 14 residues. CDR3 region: CASSFPAANEKLFF. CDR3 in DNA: TGTGCCAGCAGTTTCCCAGCAGCTAATGAAAAACTGTTTTTT.